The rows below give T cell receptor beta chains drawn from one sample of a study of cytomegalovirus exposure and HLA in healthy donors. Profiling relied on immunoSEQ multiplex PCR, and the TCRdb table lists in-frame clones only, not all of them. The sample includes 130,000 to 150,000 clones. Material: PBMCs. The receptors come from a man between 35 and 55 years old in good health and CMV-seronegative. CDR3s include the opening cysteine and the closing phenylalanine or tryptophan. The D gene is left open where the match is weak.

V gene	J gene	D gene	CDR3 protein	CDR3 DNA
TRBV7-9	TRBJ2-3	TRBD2	CASSPGTAGPGDTQYF	TGTGCCAGCAGCCCCGGCACAGCGGGGCCGGGAGATACGCAGTATTTT
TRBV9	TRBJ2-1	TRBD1	CASSVTGEISYNEQFF	TGTGCCAGCAGCGTCACAGGGGAAATTTCCTACAATGAGCAGTTCTTC
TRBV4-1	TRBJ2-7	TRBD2	CASSQDLSGLADYEQYF	TGCGCCAGCAGCCAAGATCTTAGCGGACTAGCGGACTACGAGCAGTACTTC
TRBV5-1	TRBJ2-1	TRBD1	CASSGTVFSYNEQFF	TGCGCCAGCAGCGGGACAGTGTTCTCCTACAATGAGCAGTTCTTC
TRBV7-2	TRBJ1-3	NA	CASSSGQSSGNTIYF	TGTGCCAGCAGCTCCGGACAGAGCTCTGGAAACACCATATATTTT
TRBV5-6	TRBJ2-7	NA	CASSYLEGSYEQYF	TGTGCCAGCAGCTACTTGGAGGGTTCCTACGAGCAGTACTTC
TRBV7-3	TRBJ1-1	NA	CASSVLNGGEAFF	TGTGCCAGCAGCGTCCTAAATGGGGGGGAAGCTTTCTTT
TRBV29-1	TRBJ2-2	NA	CSVQGTLDRGGELFF	TGCAGCGTTCAGGGGACCCTTGATCGTGGCGGGGAGCTGTTTTTT
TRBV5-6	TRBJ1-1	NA	CASSLAPEANTEAFF	TGTGCCAGCAGCTTGGCCCCTGAGGCGAACACTGAAGCTTTCTTT
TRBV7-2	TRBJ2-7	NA	CASSSHASSYEQYF	TGTGCCAGCAGCTCCCACGCCAGCTCCTACGAGCAGTACTTC
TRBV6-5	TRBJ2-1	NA	CASSYQIQGYNEQFF	TGTGCCAGCAGTTACCAAATACAGGGCTACAATGAGCAGTTCTTC
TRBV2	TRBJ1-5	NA	CASRGLFNQPQHF	TGTGCCAGCAGGGGACTGTTCAATCAGCCCCAGCATTTT
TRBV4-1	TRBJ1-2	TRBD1	CASSQVGTGGYTF	TGCGCCAGCAGCCAAGTCGGGACAGGTGGCTACACCTTC
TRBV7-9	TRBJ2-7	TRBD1	CASSSTGGYRLEQYF	TGTGCCAGCAGCTCGACAGGGGGCTACCGCCTCGAGCAGTACTTC
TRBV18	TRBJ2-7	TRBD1	CASSGQGAAYEQYF	TGTGCCAGCTCAGGACAGGGAGCCGCCTACGAGCAGTACTTC
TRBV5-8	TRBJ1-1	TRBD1	CASSAGTGLGTEAFF	TGTGCCAGCAGCGCCGGGACAGGGTTGGGCACTGAAGCTTTCTTT
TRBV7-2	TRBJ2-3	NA	CASRRQASSTDTQYF	TGTGCCAGCAGAAGACAGGCCTCTAGCACAGATACGCAGTATTTT
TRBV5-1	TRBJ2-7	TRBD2	CASSLAGDPSEQYF	TGCGCCAGCAGCTTAGCGGGGGACCCATCCGAGCAGTACTTC
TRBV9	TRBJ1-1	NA	CASSGTPQGWGPWNTEAFF	TGTGCCAGCAGCGGAACTCCGCAGGGCTGGGGCCCTTGGAACACTGAAGCTTTCTTT
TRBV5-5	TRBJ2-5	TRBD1	CASSLGRGLGETQYF	TGTGCCAGCAGCTTGGGCAGGGGGCTCGGGGAGACCCAGTACTTC
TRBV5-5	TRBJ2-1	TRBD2	CASSPRLAGGTGNEQFF	TGTGCCAGCAGCCCTCGACTAGCGGGGGGCACGGGCAATGAGCAGTTCTTC
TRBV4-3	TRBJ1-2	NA	CASSQEQRGYGYTF	TGCGCCAGCAGCCAAGAGCAACGGGGCTATGGCTACACCTTC
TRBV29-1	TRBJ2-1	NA	CSVVPGGNSYNEQFF	TGCAGCGTTGTACCTGGGGGCAATTCCTACAATGAGCAGTTCTTC
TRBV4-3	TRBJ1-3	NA	CASSQDYGSSGNTIYF	TGCGCCAGCAGCCAAGATTACGGGAGCTCTGGAAACACCATATATTTT
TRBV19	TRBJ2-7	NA	CASSIVPRGEQYF	TGTGCCAGTAGTATAGTTCCGCGGGGCGAGCAGTACTTC
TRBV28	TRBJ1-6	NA	CASSLRRPGASPLHF	TGTGCCAGCAGTTTAAGGAGGCCAGGGGCCTCCCCCCTCCACTTT
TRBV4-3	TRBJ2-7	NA	CASSQEPGSYEQYF	TGCGCCAGCAGCCAAGAGCCAGGCTCCTACGAGCAGTACTTC
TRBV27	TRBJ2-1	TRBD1	CASSPITGAYNEQFF	TGTGCCAGCAGTCCTATTACAGGGGCCTACAATGAGCAGTTCTTC
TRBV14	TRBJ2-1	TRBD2	CASSQVGGMSYNEQFF	TGTGCCAGCAGCCAAGTGGGGGGGATGTCCTACAATGAGCAGTTCTTC
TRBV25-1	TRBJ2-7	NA	CASSTSGYRSYEQYF	TGTGCCAGCAGCACGTCAGGGTATAGGTCCTACGAGCAGTACTTC
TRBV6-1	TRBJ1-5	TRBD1	CASSEMWGQLSQPQHF	TGTGCCAGCAGTGAAATGTGGGGACAGTTGTCACAGCCCCAGCATTTT
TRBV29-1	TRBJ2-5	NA	CSVGAGYEETQYF	TGCAGCGTTGGGGCAGGGTATGAAGAGACCCAGTACTTC
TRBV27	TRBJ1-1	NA	CASSSMGLEAFF	TGTGCCAGCAGCTCGATGGGACTTGAAGCTTTCTTT
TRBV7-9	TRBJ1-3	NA	CASSPPFLGQIGNTIYF	TGTGCCAGCAGCCCCCCGTTCTTGGGGCAGATAGGAAACACCATATATTTT
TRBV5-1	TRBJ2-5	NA	CASNEIGVETQYF	TGCGCCAGCAATGAGATAGGGGTGGAGACCCAGTACTTC
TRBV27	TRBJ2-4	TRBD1	CASSTGQLIAKNIQYF	TGTGCCAGCAGTACGGGACAGCTTATAGCCAAAAACATTCAGTACTTC
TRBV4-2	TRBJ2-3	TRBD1	CASSHLLGQGTTDTQYF	TGTGCCAGCAGCCATTTACTTGGACAGGGGACTACAGATACGCAGTATTTT
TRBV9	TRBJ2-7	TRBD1	CASSLRQGASGEQYF	TGTGCCAGCAGCCTTCGACAGGGGGCGTCAGGCGAGCAGTACTTC
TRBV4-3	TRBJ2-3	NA	CASSRSEGAQYF	TGCGCCAGCAGCCGTTCCGAGGGGGCGCAGTATTTT
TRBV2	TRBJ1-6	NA	CASSVSGTVDSPLHF	TGTGCCAGCAGTGTTTCAGGAACGGTTGATTCACCCCTCCACTTT
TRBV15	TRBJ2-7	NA	CATRAVSYERQYF	TGTGCCACCAGAGCAGTATCCTACGAGCGGCAGTACTTC
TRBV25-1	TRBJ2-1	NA	CASSESPAVNYNEQLF	TGTGCCAGCAGTGAATCCCCAGCGGTTAATTACAATGAGCAGCTCTTC
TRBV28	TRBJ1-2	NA	CASSILQGWGYTF	TGTGCCAGCAGTATCTTACAGGGTTGGGGCTACACCTTC
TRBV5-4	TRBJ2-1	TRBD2	CASSLGGAAYNEQFF	TGTGCCAGCAGCCTCGGGGGGGCCGCATACAATGAGCAGTTCTTC
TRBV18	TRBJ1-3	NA	CASSPGPQNAGNTIYF	TGTGCCAGCTCACCGGGCCCCCAAAATGCGGGAAACACCATATATTTT
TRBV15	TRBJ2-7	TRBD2	CATKGSGEYEQYF	TGTGCCACAAAGGGTAGCGGGGAATACGAGCAGTACTTC
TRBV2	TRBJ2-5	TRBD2	CASSAGGAQETQYF	TGTGCCAGCAGTGCGGGGGGGGCCCAAGAGACCCAGTACTTC
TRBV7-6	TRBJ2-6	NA	CASSADSSGANVLTF	TGTGCCAGCAGCGCGGACAGCTCTGGGGCCAACGTCCTGACTTTC
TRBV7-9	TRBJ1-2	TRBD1	CASSFRDRLDGYTF	TGTGCCAGCAGCTTTCGGGACAGGCTAGATGGCTACACCTTC
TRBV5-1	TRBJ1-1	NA	CASSLGGEGGTEAFF	TGCGCCAGCAGCTTGGGGGGCGAGGGGGGGACTGAAGCTTTCTTT
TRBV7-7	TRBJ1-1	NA	CASSPDMNTEAFF	TGTGCCAGCAGCCCGGACATGAACACTGAAGCTTTCTTT
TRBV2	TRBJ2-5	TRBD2	CASKIRTSGEETQYF	TGTGCCAGCAAGATCCGGACTAGCGGGGAAGAGACCCAGTACTTC
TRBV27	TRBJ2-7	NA	CASSLYRDLTEQYF	TGTGCCAGCAGTTTGTACAGGGACCTTACCGAGCAGTACTTC